The 18 T cell receptor beta chains below were found in one sample sequenced in a study of T cells in tumors after PD-1 blockade. Libraries were prepared by immunoSEQ multiplex PCR; TCRdb keeps only in-frame clonotypes and omits some of them. Here the sample spans about 47,000 clones, roughly three quarters being singletons. The source material was PBMCs, sampled before anti-PD-1 treatment. These receptors came from a human donor with basal cell carcinoma.

The chain's CDR3 is CASSFGGVKETQYF. The CDR3 region has the DNA TGTGCCAGCAGCTTCGGGGGGGTAAAAGAGACCCAGTACTTC. The chain uses TRBV11-1 and TRBJ2-5; 8 nucleotides agree with TRBD2. The CDR3 spans 14 residues. The trim removed 3 bases at V and 3 bases at J, leaving 3 bases unmatched. Germline CDR1 and CDR2: SGHAT and FQDESV (reference sequence).

This chain uses TRBV5-1 with TRBJ1-5, with TRBD1 matching 10 bases. This CDR3 spans 16 amino acids. V gave up 4 bases and J gave up 0 bases; unmatched junction bases: 4. Germline-derived CDR1 and CDR2 are SGHRS and YFSETQ. CDR3: CASSLGTGVSNQPQHF. The CDR3 DNA reads TGCGCCAGCAGCCTCGGGACAGGGGTTAGCAATCAGCCCCAGCATTTT.

V usage is TRBV18 and J usage is TRBJ1-3, with D perhaps TRBD1 (5 bases). This CDR3 spans 17 amino acids. V dropped 3 bases and J dropped 1 base, with 16 bases sitting between them. The V gene's germline CDR1 is KGHSH and CDR2 LQKENI. CDR3 in amino acids: CASSPSGTVRSGNTIYF. DNA of the CDR3: TGTGCCAGCTCACCGTCCGGGACGGTTAGATCTGGAAACACCATATATTTT.

The chain links TRBV28 to TRBJ2-3; 9 bases align to TRBD1. CDR1 is MDHEN and CDR2 is SYDVKM in the germline V gene. The trim removed 5 bases at V and 0 bases at J, leaving 3 bases unmatched. This CDR3 region has 15 residues. For the CDR3, the DNA is TGTGCCAGCAGTAGGGACAGGGCTAGCACAGATACGCAGTATTTT. It yields the protein CASSRDRASTDTQYF.

The V call is TRBV6-1, the J call TRBJ2-7, with D perhaps given as TRBD1 or TRBD2 (6 bases each). The CDR3 has 14 residues. The germline V gene has CDR1 MNHNS and CDR2 SASEGT. The ends were cut back, 2 bases at V and 6 bases at J, with 14 bases in the middle. The CDR3, as DNA: TGTGCCAGCAGTGAACAGACGGGGGCGCTCGAGCAGTACTTC. Amino acids: CASSEQTGALEQYF.

This clone was counted ten times or more. The chain links TRBV28 to TRBJ1-2, with D perhaps TRBD1 (5 bases). V lost 3 bases to trimming and J lost 1 base, with 12 bases between them. CDR1 is MDHEN, CDR2 SYDVKM, per germline. This CDR3 is 15 amino acids long. The CDR3: CASSLQGMGNYGYTF. The CDR3 coding sequence is TGTGCCAGCAGTTTGCAGGGAATGGGTAACTATGGCTACACCTTC.

V usage is TRBV6-5 and J usage is TRBJ2-7; D is possibly TRBD2 (7 bases). The CDR3 extends over 15 amino acids. Germline CDR1 reads MNHEY; CDR2 reads SVGAGI. Trimming pared 7 bases from V and 0 bases from J, leaving 16 bases between. CDR3 sequence: CASKRGGSSSYEQYF. The CDR3 DNA sequence: TGTGCCAGCAAAAGGGGGGGTTCTAGCTCCTACGAGCAGTACTTC.

CDR3 bases: TGTGCCAGCAGTACTTACCACGGGACTAGCGAATATGAGCAGTTCTTC. This gives the protein CASSTYHGTSEYEQFF. The chain carries TRBV6-8 and TRBJ2-1, with TRBD2 matching over 10 bases. Trimming removed 5 bases from V and 8 bases from J; junction bases left unmatched: 12. This CDR3 is built from 16 residues. Germline loops: CDR1 MNHGY, CDR2 SAAAGT.

This chain connects TRBV28 to TRBJ2-6; D ambiguous. The V and J ends lost 6 bases and 5 bases respectively, with 11 bases between them. Looked up from germline, CDR1 is MDHEN and CDR2 is SYDVKM. This CDR3 region has 14 residues. CDR3 bases: TGTGCCAGCAGACGGGTCCCACGGGCCAACGTCCTGACTTTC. As protein: CASRRVPRANVLTF.

The rearrangement links TRBV12-3 or TRBV12-4 to TRBJ1-1; D is undetermined. CDR3 length equals 13 residues. Trimming cost V 3 bases and J 4 bases, with 9 bases left between them. The CDR3: CASSFMGVTEAFF. CDR3 DNA: TGTGCCAGCAGTTTTATGGGAGTCACTGAAGCTTTCTTT.

The J gene is TRBJ2-2, the V gene TRBV28; D gene ambiguous. Germline loops: CDR1 MDHEN, CDR2 SYDVKM. The CDR3 length is 13 residues. The V end lost 4 bases, the J end lost 2 bases, and 5 bases lay between the germline ends. CDR3 residues: CASSSHNTGELFF. Written as DNA, the CDR3 is TGTGCCAGCAGTTCACATAACACCGGGGAGCTGTTTTTT. Supplemented by reference TRBV28 and TRBJ2-2, the full variable domain reads DVKVTQSSRYLVKRTGEKVFLECVQDMDHENMFWYRQDPGLGLRLIYFSYDVKMKEKGDIPEGYSVSREKKERFSLILESASTNQTSMYLCASSSHNTGELFFGEGSRLTVL.

This chain links TRBV5-1 with TRBJ1-1; possible D gene TRBD1, 6 bases. CDR1 and CDR2 (germline): SGHRS, YFSETQ. V lost 1 base to trimming and J lost 2 bases, with 15 bases between them. This CDR3 has 16 residues. The CDR3 region is CASSLQHGGGNTEAFF. As DNA, the CDR3 is TGCGCCAGCAGCTTGCAGCACGGGGGCGGAAACACTGAAGCTTTCTTT.

V usage is TRBV5-8 and J usage is TRBJ1-5; D remains unclear. The ends were cut back, 2 bases at V and 4 bases at J, with 16 bases in the middle. Germline CDR1 and CDR2: SGHTS and YDEGEE. The CDR3 runs to 16 residues. CDR3 protein: CASSFVGLAENQPQHF. The DNA for the CDR3 is TGTGCCAGCAGCTTCGTAGGACTCGCAGAGAATCAGCCCCAGCATTTT. The full variable domain, its missing parts supplied by reference TRBV5-8 and TRBJ1-5, is EAGVTQSPTHLIKTRGQQATLRCSPISGHTSVYWYQQALGLGLQFLLWYDEGEERNRGNFPPRFSGRQFPNYSSELNVNALELEDSALYLCASSFVGLAENQPQHFGDGTRLSIL.

This chain connects TRBV6-6 to TRBJ1-2; the D gene is possibly TRBD1 (6 bases). Germline CDR1 is MNHNY and CDR2 is SVGAGI (reference sequence). CDR3 length equals 14 residues. V lost 6 bases, J lost 7 bases, and 18 bases lay in between. The CDR3 sequence: CASRLDSRSSGYTF. The CDR3 DNA reads TGTGCCAGCAGGCTGGACAGTCGAAGCTCTGGCTACACCTTC.

This clone has just one count. The CDR3 DNA follows: TGTGCCAGCAGCTTAGCCGGGACTAGCGCTACAGGCGGGGAGCTGTTTTTT. This translates into CASSLAGTSATGGELFF. The genes are TRBV5-5 and TRBJ2-2; 10 bases fit TRBD2. This CDR3 comprises 17 residues. V gave up 2 bases and J gave up 7 bases; unmatched junction bases: 11. Germline loops: CDR1 SGHKS, CDR2 YYEKEE (reference sequence).

In this sample, this clone turned up a few times. V and J are TRBV6-5 and TRBJ2-7; 10 nucleotides match TRBD2. There are 13 residues in the CDR3. The trim removed 7 bases at V and 4 bases at J, leaving 4 bases unmatched. The germline V gene encodes CDR1 MNHEY and CDR2 SVGAGI. The CDR3 bases are TGTGCCAGCACCGCTAGCGGGGGTTACGAGCAGTACTTC. Its protein is CASTASGGYEQYF.

The rearrangement joins TRBV20-1 to TRBJ2-5, with TRBD1 identical over 7 bases. V shed 4 bases and J 4 bases; nucleotides not matched to a gene: 3. The CDR3 runs to 12 residues. From germline, CDR1 is DFQATT and CDR2 SNEGSKA (reference sequence). The CDR3 spells CSATDRAETQYF. The CDR3 DNA reads as TGCAGTGCTACTGACAGGGCAGAGACCCAGTACTTC.

The genes are TRBV9 and TRBJ2-7, with 11 bases lining up with TRBD2. The germline gives CDR1 SGDLS, CDR2 YYNGEE. The J segment lost 7 bases and the V segment lost 3 bases, leaving 9 bases of the junction unmatched. The CDR3 has 15 residues. In nucleotides, the CDR3 is TGTGCCAGCAGCGGACAACTAGCGGGAGTAAGGGAGCAGTACTTC. It codes for CASSGQLAGVREQYF.